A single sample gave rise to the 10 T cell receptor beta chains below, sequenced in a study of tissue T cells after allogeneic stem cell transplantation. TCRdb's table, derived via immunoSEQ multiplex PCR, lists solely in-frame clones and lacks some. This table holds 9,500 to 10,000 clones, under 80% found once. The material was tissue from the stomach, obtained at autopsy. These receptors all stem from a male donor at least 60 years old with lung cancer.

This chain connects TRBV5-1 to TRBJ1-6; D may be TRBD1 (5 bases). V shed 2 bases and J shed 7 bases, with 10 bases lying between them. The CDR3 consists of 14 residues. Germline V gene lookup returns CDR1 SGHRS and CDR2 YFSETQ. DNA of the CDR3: TGCGCCAGCAGCTTACAGGCCCAAAATTCACCCCTCCACTTT. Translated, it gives CASSLQAQNSPLHF.

The CDR3 is CASSLERSSYNEQFF. The CDR3 DNA reads TGTGCCAGCAGCTTAGAGCGGAGCTCCTACAATGAGCAGTTCTTC. The chain carries TRBV7-9 and TRBJ2-1, with a possible D match to TRBD2 (5 bases). CDR3 length: 15 residues. Trimming removed 1 base at V and 0 bases at J, with 7 bases between. CDR1 SEHNR and CDR2 FQNEAQ come from the germline V gene (reference sequence).

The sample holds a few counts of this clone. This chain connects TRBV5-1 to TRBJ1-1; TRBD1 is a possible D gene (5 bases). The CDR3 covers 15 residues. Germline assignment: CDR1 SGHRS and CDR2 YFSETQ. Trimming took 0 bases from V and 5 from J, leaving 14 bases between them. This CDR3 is CASSLVGTKGTEAFF. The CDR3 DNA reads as TGCGCCAGCAGCTTGGTTGGGACCAAGGGGACTGAAGCTTTCTTT.

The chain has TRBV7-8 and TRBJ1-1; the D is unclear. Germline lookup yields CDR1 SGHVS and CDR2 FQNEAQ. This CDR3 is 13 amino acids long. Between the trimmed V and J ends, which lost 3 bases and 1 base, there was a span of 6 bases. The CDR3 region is CASSFSPNTEAFF. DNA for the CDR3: TGTGCCAGCAGCTTTTCTCCGAACACTGAAGCTTTCTTT.

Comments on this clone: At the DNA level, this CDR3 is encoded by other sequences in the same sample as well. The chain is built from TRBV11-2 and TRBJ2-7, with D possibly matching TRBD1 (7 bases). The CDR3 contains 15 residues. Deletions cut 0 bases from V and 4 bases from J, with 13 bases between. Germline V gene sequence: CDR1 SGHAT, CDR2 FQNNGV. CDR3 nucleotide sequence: TGTGCCAGCAGCTTAGACGGAGGGGGCCGGTACGAGCAGTACTTC. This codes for CASSLDGGGRYEQYF.

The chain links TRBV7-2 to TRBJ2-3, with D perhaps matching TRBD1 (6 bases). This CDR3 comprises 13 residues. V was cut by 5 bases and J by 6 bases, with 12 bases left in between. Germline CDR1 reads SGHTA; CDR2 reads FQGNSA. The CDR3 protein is CASSEQGQDTQYF. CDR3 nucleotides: TGTGCCAGCAGCGAACAGGGTCAGGATACGCAGTATTTT.

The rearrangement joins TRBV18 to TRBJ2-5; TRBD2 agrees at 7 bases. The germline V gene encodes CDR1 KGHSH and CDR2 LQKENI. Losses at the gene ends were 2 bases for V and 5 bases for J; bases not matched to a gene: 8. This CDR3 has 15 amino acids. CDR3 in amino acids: CASSPTQRRGETQYF. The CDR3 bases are TGTGCCAGCTCACCAACCCAGCGGCGGGGGGAGACCCAGTACTTC.

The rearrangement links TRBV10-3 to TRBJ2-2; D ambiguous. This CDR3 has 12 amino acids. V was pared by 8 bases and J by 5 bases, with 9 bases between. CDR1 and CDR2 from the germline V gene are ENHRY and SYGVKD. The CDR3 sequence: CAIGTVTGELFF. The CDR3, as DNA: TGTGCCATCGGAACAGTTACCGGGGAGCTGTTTTTT.

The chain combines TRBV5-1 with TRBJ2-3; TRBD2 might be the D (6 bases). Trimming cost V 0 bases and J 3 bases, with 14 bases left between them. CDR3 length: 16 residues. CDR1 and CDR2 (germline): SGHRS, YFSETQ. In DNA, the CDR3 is TGCGCCAGCAGCTTGGGGCGGGACTCAGGAACAGATACGCAGTATTTT. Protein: CASSLGRDSGTDTQYF.

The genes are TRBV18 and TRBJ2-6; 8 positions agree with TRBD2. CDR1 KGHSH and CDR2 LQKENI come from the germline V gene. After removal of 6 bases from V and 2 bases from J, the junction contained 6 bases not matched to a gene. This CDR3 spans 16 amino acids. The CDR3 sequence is CASSPGGDPGANVLTF. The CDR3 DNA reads TGTGCCAGCTCCCCCGGGGGGGATCCTGGGGCCAACGTCCTGACTTTC.